This TCR beta chain was profiled in a study of T cells in Graves' hyperthyroidism and ophthalmopathy (dated by TCRdb to about 2019). Some background on the complete study: Peripheral blood was sampled at the time of initial diagnosis, prior to any treatment. To identify distinguishing TCR V-J signatures, a discovery cohort of roughly 100 patients was used, comprising 43 with Graves' ophthalmopathy and approximately 58 with stable Graves' hyperthyroidism. Prospective prediction of ophthalmopathy was tested in an independent validation cohort consisting of fewer than 20 hyperthyroidism patients and over 15 patients who later progressed to ophthalmopathy. For training and testing, the 110 or so patients in the discovery cohort were randomly divided in a 7:3 ratio. In about 6 Graves' hyperthyroidism patients, the study also compared T-cell repertoires from thyroid tissue with T-cell repertoires from blood. Following sampling, methimazole starting at 30 mg daily was given to hyperthyroidism patients, and high-dose intravenous methylprednisolone was given to ophthalmopathy patients. The paper describes TCR Vbeta CDR3 sequencing of about 140 peripheral blood samples, made up of 43 ophthalmopathy patients, around 78 hyperthyroidism patients and approximately 17 progressor patients. The paper as a whole reports these results and caveats: A 13 V-J signature model separated ophthalmopathy from stable hyperthyroidism, with around 88% sensitivity and just under 84% specificity in cross-validation and 80%/75% in testing. In validation, the model predicted progression to ophthalmopathy a median of about 6.8 months before onset, with roughly 68% sensitivity and 72.22% specificity. No statistical method was used to fix the sample size in advance, and group allocation was not hidden from the investigators. Most expanded thyroid clonotypes (frequency above 0.001) were also found in blood, which suggests that blood repertoires may mirror thyroid immune responses.

Hyperthyroidism patients were newly diagnosed, had a disease duration of under 2 months, and were aged 18 to 65 years. The study excluded patients with uncontrolled infections, other autoimmune diseases, pregnancy or lactation. Diagnoses relied on clinical symptoms, serum thyroxine and TRAb, thyroid ultrasound and orbital computed tomography. For progressor patients, blood was drawn at the first diagnosis of hyperthyroidism, before any ophthalmopathy symptoms had appeared. PBMCs were separated from roughly 10 ml of fresh peripheral blood using Ficoll-Paque density gradient centrifugation. Progressor patients were first diagnosed with Graves' hyperthyroidism and then developed ophthalmopathy during follow-up. Total RNA was extracted with Trizol reagent, and quality was checked on an Agilent 2100 Bioanalyzer. CDR3 length: 15 amino acids, cysteine to phenylalanine. Just CDR3 DNA is preserved here, 45 bases in frame from base 1. According to the germline V gene, CDR1 reads SGHTA and CDR2 reads FQGNSA. V and J are truncated by 4 bases and 4 bases respectively, leaving an intervening sequence of 16 bases.

Amplification of TCR beta CDR3 regions was carried out from RNA transcripts. A first-round RT-PCR of the TCR CDR3 used the HTBI primer set with the Qiagen OneStep RT-PCR kit. The libraries were constructed in a second round of multiplex PCR and then size-selected and purified. Libraries were sequenced paired-end with 100 bp reads on an Illumina HiSeq2000. Concerning the study's data processing: SOAPnuke was used to process the raw data, throwing out any read that contained adapters or uncalled bases, had a mean Phred below 15, or lacked an exact constant-primer or identifier match. High-quality paired reads were merged with COPE v1.2.5, and unique nucleotide sequences were defined as clonotypes. Clonotypes were aligned to IMGT TRBV, TRBD and TRBJ reference segments using MiTCR v1.1. Analysis was restricted to V-J combinations with a frequency above 0.0001, which covered 99.2% of repertoires. A TCS score was defined as the ratio of F50 (clonal expansion) to E x V (chaos), with BLOSUM62-based TCRdist applied between CDR3 peptides within each V-J. Welch's t-statistics and random forest reduced approximately 520 V-J features to under 15, which were used in a naive Bayes classifier (R e1071). TCRdb ran its own pipeline on the public reads, namely fastp trimming at Q25 and MiXCR clone calling, and kept in-frame beta chains. For every CDR3 protein sequence, its rows merge into one entry that carries the most common genes and DNA. TCRdb's processing, not the authors', yielded these V and J calls. This sample has around 340,000 distinct CDR3 sequences in its table, and 17% of those were observed once. 30% to 40% of the sample rests with the top ten.

Many counts were recorded for this clonotype. What this receptor recognizes is not known. Base-call qualities are not available, and no considerably larger clone is one nucleotide away. The receptor was derived from a woman aged 30 to 39 with Graves' hyperthyroidism that later progressed to Graves' ophthalmopathy. The chain uses TRBV7-2 and TRBJ1-2, and TRBD1 may be the D gene, going by 5 matching bases. What was sequenced was blood. The nucleotides read TGTGCCAGCAGCTCAGCCGGCAGGGCTATCTATGGCTACACCTTC. This yields the protein CASSSAGRAIYGYTF.